This is a list of T cell receptor beta chains from one sample in a study of cytomegalovirus exposure and HLA in healthy donors. Here immunoSEQ multiplex PCR was the method, and the copy in TCRdb shows in-frame clones only, minus some. The table includes about 190,000 clones, 80% to 85% detected once. The sequenced sample consisted of PBMCs. Receptors originate from a woman younger than 35 in good health and CMV-seropositive. Each CDR3 is given with its conserved first and last residue. A D gene is named only where the DNA matches it firmly. Expanded clones get a size class; other rows say once, few or many, or leave the size out.

TRBJ2-1 . . 15 TRBV19 CASKLTGSIADEQFF TGTGCCAGTAAACTTACCGGGTCCATTGCGGATGAGCAGTTCTTC
TRBJ2-5 . . 14 TRBV18 CASSPPAGSETQYF TGTGCCAGCTCACCACCTGCAGGGTCTGAGACCCAGTACTTC
TRBJ2-7 . few 11 TRBV21-1 CASTGDCEQYF TGTGCCAGCACCGGGGATTGCGAGCAGTACTTC
TRBJ2-1 TRBD2 . 15 TRBV9 CASSELGGVVNEQFF TGTGCCAGCAGCGAACTCGGGGGGGTTGTCAATGAGCAGTTCTTC
TRBJ1-2 . . 12 TRBV19 CASSPGLYGYTF TGTGCCAGTAGCCCAGGGTTGTATGGCTACACCTTC
TRBJ1-1 . . 11 TRBV6-1 CASNKNTEAFF TGTGCCAGCAATAAGAACACTGAAGCTTTCTTT
TRBJ1-2 TRBD1 . 15 TRBV9 CASSRTGGINYGYTF TGTGCCAGCAGCCGGACAGGGGGCATAAACTATGGCTACACCTTC
TRBJ2-7 . once 14 TRBV12-5 CASGPHGGGWEQYF TGTGCTAGTGGTCCCCACGGAGGTGGATGGGAGCAGTACTTC
TRBJ1-1 TRBD1 . 17 TRBV5-4 CASSLGQGVGVNTEAFF TGTGCCAGCAGCTTGGGACAGGGAGTAGGGGTGAACACTGAAGCTTTCTTT
TRBJ2-2 TRBD2 . 16 TRBV12-5 CASGFLAGASTGELFF TGTGCTAGTGGTTTCTTAGCGGGGGCCTCCACCGGGGAGCTGTTTTTT
TRBJ2-3 TRBD1 . 16 TRBV25-1 CASSATTGVITDTQYF TGTGCCAGCAGTGCAACGACAGGGGTCATCACAGATACGCAGTATTTT
TRBJ2-5 . . 14 TRBV7-6 CASSLQLNLLAQYF TGTGCCAGCAGCTTGCAACTGAACCTTTTGGCCCAGTACTTC
TRBJ1-1 TRBD1 . 14 TRBV11-2 CASIGTVQNTEAFF TGTGCCAGCATTGGGACAGTCCAGAACACTGAAGCTTTCTTT
TRBJ1-2 TRBD1 . 15 TRBV5-1 CASSLAFRGRVGYTF TGCGCCAGCAGCTTGGCCTTTAGGGGGCGCGTTGGCTACACCTTC
TRBJ1-1 . once 13 TRBV19 CASSINGGTEAFF TGTGCCAGTAGTATAAACGGGGGAACTGAAGCTTTCTTT